These 10 T cell receptor beta chains originate from one sample sequenced in a study of spatial heterogeneity in lung cancer. TCRdb ran MiXCR on the 5' RACE reads and lists one entry per CDR3 protein. The table lists around 110,000 distinct CDR3 sequences, roughly an eighth of them singletons. Time point specified: blood at routine non-recurrence follow-up after resection. Tumor, nontumor lung or frozen PBMC supplied whole RNA that was sequenced unsorted. The sequenced sample was PBMCs, obtained at follow-up. All receptors come from a male donor with early-stage non-small cell lung cancer.

In this sample, this clonotype turned up a few times. The chain recombines TRBV28 with TRBJ2-2; 10 positions match TRBD2. The CDR3 has 17 residues. Trimming cost V 3 bases and J 0 bases; bases outside gene matches: 4. Germline V CDR1 and CDR2: MDHEN, SYDVKM. The CDR3 DNA reads as TGTGCCAGCAGTTTGTTAGCGGGGGGAACGAACACCGGGGAGCTGTTTTTT. This codes for CASSLLAGGTNTGELFF. Full variable domain (remainder filled in from reference TRBV28 and TRBJ2-2): DVKVTQSSRYLVKRTGEKVFLECVQDMDHENMFWYRQDPGLGLRLIYFSYDVKMKEKGDIPEGYSVSREKKERFSLILESASTNQTSMYLCASSLLAGGTNTGELFFGEGSRLTVL.

This clonotype was seen many times. V is TRBV6-5 and J is TRBJ2-5, with 8 bases fitting TRBD1. From germline, CDR1 is MNHEY and CDR2 SVGAGI. The CDR3 consists of 13 residues. V shed 6 bases, J shed 9 bases, and the junction held 9 bases outside the gene matches. In nucleotides, the CDR3 is TGTGCCAGCAGACGGGACAGGAGGGGTCCCCAGTACTTC. This codes for CASRRDRRGPQYF.

The chain uses TRBV28 and TRBJ1-1; no definite D call. Germline V gene lookup returns CDR1 MDHEN and CDR2 SYDVKM. V lost 0 bases, J lost 5 bases, and 10 bases lay in between. The CDR3 runs 14 residues. CDR3 bases: TGTGCCAGCAGTTTATGGTTGGGCGGAACTGAAGCTTTCTTT. As protein: CASSLWLGGTEAFF.

This clonotype was seen at least ten times. The gene calls are TRBV4-2 and TRBJ1-6; D not certain. Trimming removed 1 base at V and 7 bases at J, with 8 bases between. The CDR3 is made up of 14 amino acids. Germline CDR1 LGHNA, CDR2 YNFKEQ. The CDR3 reads CASSQGQLNSPLHF. Here the CDR3 DNA reads TGTGCCAGCAGCCAAGGCCAGCTCAATTCACCCCTCCACTTT.

This clonotype has more than one count but fewer than ten. This rearrangement joins TRBV18 to TRBJ1-5; D unresolved. CDR1 is KGHSH, CDR2 LQKENI, per germline. The V and J ends lost 0 bases and 0 bases respectively, with 9 bases between them. CDR3 length: 16 amino acids. The CDR3 sequence is CASSPPATDSNQPQHF. The CDR3 DNA sequence: TGTGCCAGCTCACCACCGGCTACGGATAGCAATCAGCCCCAGCATTTT.

This clonotype has a count of ten or more. The chain has TRBV12-3 or TRBV12-4 and TRBJ1-6, with TRBD1 identical over 10 bases. Trimming removed 5 bases from V and 12 bases from J; junction bases left unmatched: 7. The length of the CDR3 is 14 residues. The CDR3 spells CASSKGTGELPLHF. Written as DNA, the CDR3 is TGTGCCAGCAGTAAAGGGACAGGGGAACTACCCCTCCACTTT.

This clonotype was detected only a few times. The genes are TRBV28 and TRBJ2-3; 11 bases fit TRBD2. This CDR3 comprises 16 residues. Per germline, CDR1 MDHEN and CDR2 SYDVKM. The J segment lost 2 bases and the V segment lost 7 bases, leaving 8 bases of the junction unmatched. The CDR3 region is CASTRLAGPITDTQYF. CDR3 bases: TGTGCCAGCACCCGACTAGCGGGGCCTATCACAGATACGCAGTATTTT.

This clonotype appeared many times. V and J are TRBV2 and TRBJ2-1, with TRBD2 matching 10 bases. V lost 6 bases and J lost 9; bases outside the gene matches: 8. The germline CDR1 and CDR2 sequences are SNHLY and FYNNEI. This CDR3 region has 14 residues. For the CDR3, the DNA is TGTGCCAGCAGGCTCAGCGGGGGGGCCGGTGAGCAGTTCTTC. Translated, it gives CASRLSGGAGEQFF. Based on the CDR3 plus reference TRBV2 and TRBJ2-1, the full variable domain is EPEVTQTPSHQVTQMGQEVILRCVPISNHLYFYWYRQILGQKVEFLVSFYNNEISEKSEIFDDQFSVERPDGSNFTLKIRSTKLEDSAMYFCASRLSGGAGEQFFGPGTRLTVL.

The chain recombines TRBV6-2 or TRBV6-3 with TRBJ2-5, with 8 bases identical to TRBD1. The CDR3 is made up of 14 amino acids. Germline V lookup: CDR1 MNHEY, CDR2 SVGEGT. Losses at the gene ends were 5 bases for V and 6 bases for J; bases not matched to a gene: 8. CDR3 protein: CASSPGQGGKTQYF. The CDR3 DNA sequence: TGTGCCAGCAGTCCCGGACAGGGAGGAAAGACCCAGTACTTC.

In its sample, this clonotype was seen a few times. The chain combines TRBV3-1 with TRBJ2-7; no firm D call. The V and J ends lost 1 base and 2 bases respectively, with 6 bases between them. The CDR3 is made up of 13 amino acids. Germline assignment: CDR1 LGHDT and CDR2 YNNKEL (reference sequence). Written as DNA, the CDR3 is TGTGCCAGCAGCCAAGGCGGCCCCTACGAGCAGTACTTC. The encoded protein is CASSQGGPYEQYF.